This T cell receptor beta chain was retrieved from a study of shared clonotypes between healthy human individuals. The study, taken as a whole, reports: Among non-shared clonotypes, generation probabilities were lower than among those shared by all four donors. The sharing of 4% to 5.5% of naive CD4 clonotypes was seen across a few donors.

The V end lost 4 bases, the J end lost 5 bases, and 14 bases lay between the germline ends. Germline V gives CDR1 SQVTM, CDR2 ANQGSEA. The CDR3 runs 13 residues. Cells designated naive CD8 were CD45RO-negative and were positively selected for CCR7, with terminally differentiated effector memory CD45RA+ cells excluded. Assay: immunoSEQ multiplex PCR; the TCRdb copy retains only in-frame clones and omits some. Among about 2 million clones listed, just under 95% were seen once. In its sample, this clone was seen once. Antigen unknown. The chain joins TRBV29-1 to TRBJ2-5, with D uncertain. The sequence came from a man between 18 and 35 years old in good health. Sequencing used naive CD8+ T cells sorted from blood. The CDR3 DNA is TGCAGCGTTGTTCCAGTCTGGTTGGAGACCCAGTACTTC. This gives the protein CSVVPVWLETQYF.